The rows below give T cell receptor beta chains drawn from one sample of a study of OX40 agonist ivuxolimab in advanced cancers. Sequenced by immunoSEQ multiplex PCR; TCRdb stores in-frame clones only, minus some. The sample contains 78,000 or so clones, more than 85% of which appear only once. The specimen was CD4+ or CD8+ T cells sorted from blood, collected in a trial of the OX40 agonist ivuxolimab. The receptors come from an adult with an advanced solid tumor such as melanoma, head and neck, liver or kidney cancer. CDR3s include the opening cysteine and the closing phenylalanine or tryptophan. The D gene is left open where the match is weak. Only part of the rows carry a size: once, few, many, or a class if the clone is expanded.

v_gene	abundance	j_gene	d_gene	CDR3aa	CDR3nt
TRBV5-6	NA	TRBJ1-1	NA	CASTRGRGFGTEAFF	TGTGCCAGCACCCGCGGTAGGGGATTTGGCACTGAAGCTTTCTTT
TRBV11-2	NA	TRBJ1-4	NA	CASSQVSTGDEKLFF	TGTGCCAGCAGCCAGGTGTCGACGGGAGATGAAAAACTGTTTTTT
TRBV4-1	NA	TRBJ2-5	NA	CASSQGCWYF	TGCGCCAGCAGCCAAGGCTGTTGGTACTTC
TRBV27	NA	TRBJ1-4	NA	CASSFGAYEKLFF	TGTGCCAGCAGTTTTGGCGCCTATGAAAAACTGTTTTTT
TRBV10-3	NA	TRBJ2-5	NA	CAISELWGAGQETQYF	TGTGCCATCAGTGAGTTGTGGGGGGCCGGGCAAGAGACCCAGTACTTC
TRBV27	NA	TRBJ2-1	TRBD2	CASSLSAGGHNEQFF	TGTGCCAGCAGTTTATCGGCGGGGGGACACAATGAGCAGTTCTTC
TRBV6-5	NA	TRBJ1-2	NA	CASSSLGGAGYTF	TGTGCCAGCAGTTCCCTAGGGGGGGCTGGCTACACCTTC
TRBV13	NA	TRBJ2-7	TRBD2	CASSTRGLAGGDEQYF	TGTGCCAGCAGCACCCGGGGACTAGCGGGGGGGGACGAGCAGTACTTC
TRBV5-6	once	TRBJ2-5	TRBD2	CASSSGLAGGYQETQYF	TGTGCCAGCAGCTCGGGACTAGCGGGGGGGTACCAAGAGACCCAGTACTTC
TRBV7-8	once	TRBJ1-1	TRBD1	CASSLRRGLDDTEAFF	TGTGCCAGCAGCCTAAGGAGGGGGCTGGATGACACTGAAGCTTTCTTT
TRBV5-1	NA	TRBJ1-6	NA	CASRTDSSYNSPLHF	TGCGCCAGCAGGACTGACAGCTCCTATAATTCACCCCTCCACTTT
TRBV4-3	NA	TRBJ1-1	NA	CASSQGHLNTEAFF	TGCGCCAGCAGCCAAGGACATCTGAACACTGAAGCTTTCTTT
TRBV9	NA	TRBJ2-5	NA	CASSPWGDQETQYF	TGTGCCAGCAGCCCATGGGGGGACCAAGAGACCCAGTACTTC
TRBV4-3	few	TRBJ2-1	NA	CASSQRGNEQFF	TGCGCCAGCAGCCAGAGGGGAAATGAGCAGTTCTTC
TRBV7-9	NA	TRBJ2-7	NA	CASSLSSAYEQYF	TGTGCCAGCAGCTTGAGCAGCGCCTACGAGCAGTACTTC
TRBV29-1	once	TRBJ2-2	NA	CSVVLSPSNTGELFF	TGCAGCGTTGTTCTGTCACCCTCGAACACCGGGGAGCTGTTTTTT
TRBV4-1	once	TRBJ1-1	NA	CASSQNPAGAAFF	TGCGCCAGCAGCCAAAACCCGGCGGGGGCTGCTTTCTTT
TRBV13	NA	TRBJ2-1	TRBD1	CASSSGQAHNEQFF	TGTGCCAGCAGCTCAGGACAGGCCCACAATGAGCAGTTCTTC
TRBV19	few	TRBJ2-7	NA	CASQGGYEQYF	TGTGCCAGTCAAGGGGGCTACGAGCAGTACTTC
TRBV4-3	NA	TRBJ2-1	NA	CASSPYRAQNEQFF	TGCGCCAGCAGCCCTTATCGAGCCCAGAATGAGCAGTTCTTC
TRBV7-2	NA	TRBJ2-3	NA	CASSLADTQYF	TGTGCCAGCAGCTTAGCAGATACGCAGTATTTT
TRBV27	NA	TRBJ2-1	TRBD2	CASSFGTSGGVNEQFF	TGTGCCAGCAGTTTCGGGACTAGCGGGGGGGTGAATGAGCAGTTCTTC
TRBV13	NA	TRBJ2-5	TRBD2	CASSLTLAGQETQYF	TGTGCCAGCAGCTTAACCCTAGCGGGGCAAGAGACCCAGTACTTC
TRBV4-1	once	TRBJ1-5	NA	CASSQGQAISNQPQHF	TGCGCCAGCAGCCAAGGGCAGGCGATTAGCAATCAGCCCCAGCATTTT
TRBV28	NA	TRBJ1-1	NA	CASSSFRENTEAFF	TGTGCCAGCAGTTCATTCAGGGAGAACACTGAAGCTTTCTTT
TRBV11-2	once	TRBJ2-3	NA	CASSSDPLAYHTDTQYF	TGTGCCAGCAGCTCCGACCCCCTAGCGTACCACACAGATACGCAGTATTTT
TRBV27	NA	TRBJ1-2	NA	CASSLHEGYGYTF	TGTGCCAGCAGTTTACACGAGGGTTATGGCTACACCTTC
TRBV27	NA	TRBJ1-1	NA	CASRQYNTEAFF	TGTGCCAGCAGGCAATACAACACTGAAGCTTTCTTT
TRBV10-2	NA	TRBJ2-3	NA	CASRRLATDTQYF	TGCGCCAGCAGACGGCTAGCAACAGATACGCAGTATTTT
TRBV11-2	once	TRBJ2-1	TRBD1	CASSTVTGPQMWEQFF	TGTGCCAGCAGCACGGTGACAGGGCCCCAAATGTGGGAGCAGTTCTTC
TRBV5-1	NA	TRBJ2-7	TRBD2	CASSQETSGLIYEQYF	TGCGCCAGCAGCCAAGAGACTAGCGGCCTAATTTACGAGCAGTACTTC
TRBV5-4	NA	TRBJ2-7	TRBD1	CASSPRDRSSYEQYF	TGTGCCAGCAGCCCCCGGGACAGAAGTTCCTACGAGCAGTACTTC
TRBV5-6	NA	TRBJ2-3	NA	CASSLVGAGEGTDTQYF	TGTGCCAGCAGCTTGGTAGGGGCAGGGGAGGGCACAGATACGCAGTATTTT
TRBV4-1	NA	TRBJ2-3	NA	CASSSQPGHTSTDTQYF	TGCGCCAGCAGCTCACAACCGGGACACACGAGCACAGATACGCAGTATTTT
TRBV29-1	NA	TRBJ2-1	TRBD2	CSVAGLATHEQFF	TGCAGCGTTGCGGGACTAGCGACACATGAGCAGTTCTTC
TRBV10-3	NA	TRBJ2-7	NA	CATRDPDYEQYF	TGTGCCACCAGGGACCCCGACTACGAGCAGTACTTC
TRBV5-6	NA	TRBJ2-2	TRBD2	CASSPAGGGYTGELFF	TGTGCCAGCAGCCCAGCGGGGGGCGGATACACCGGGGAGCTGTTTTTT
TRBV9	NA	TRBJ1-2	TRBD1	CASSIQGAGANYGYTF	TGTGCCAGCAGCATACAGGGGGCCGGAGCTAACTATGGCTACACCTTC
TRBV6-5	NA	TRBJ1-1	TRBD1	CASSQDRGFDEAFF	TGTGCCAGCAGTCAAGACAGGGGCTTTGATGAAGCTTTCTTT
TRBV7-9	NA	TRBJ1-1	NA	CASSLGVVTEAFF	TGTGCCAGCAGCTTAGGTGTGGTCACTGAAGCTTTCTTT
TRBV21-1	once	TRBJ2-1	NA	CASSKVRRKESIF	TGTGCCAGCAGCAAAGTGCGTCGGAAAGAGTCCATCTTC
TRBV4-1	NA	TRBJ1-2	NA	CASSPGRFYGYTF	TGCGCCAGCAGCCCAGGGCGCTTCTATGGCTACACCTTC
TRBV7-6	few	TRBJ1-1	NA	CASSLSTGPSAEAFF	TGTGCCAGCAGCTTAAGTACGGGCCCAAGCGCTGAAGCTTTCTTT
TRBV25-1	NA	TRBJ1-2	NA	CASRLIDRPPRARYTF	TGTGCCAGCAGACTGATTGACAGGCCCCCACGGGCCCGCTACACCTTC
TRBV11-2	NA	TRBJ2-7	TRBD1	CASSLRDSYEQYF	TGTGCCAGCAGCCTCCGGGACAGCTACGAGCAGTACTTC
TRBV7-9	NA	TRBJ1-2	NA	CASSQDRFGYTF	TGTGCCAGCAGCCAGGACAGATTTGGCTACACCTTC
TRBV27	NA	TRBJ2-1	NA	CASSFGPNEQFF	TGTGCCAGCAGTTTTGGCCCCAATGAGCAGTTCTTC
TRBV7-8	NA	TRBJ2-1	TRBD2	CASSLALMGSGVHSYNEQFF	TGTGCCAGCAGCTTAGCGCTAATGGGTAGCGGGGTCCACTCCTACAATGAGCAGTTCTTC